Listed below are T cell receptor beta chains from one sample, sequenced in a study of T-cell memory formation after mild COVID-19. TCRdb independently ran MiXCR on the 5' RACE reads; one entry per CDR3 protein. The table includes about 180,000 distinct CDR3 sequences, around 20% detected once. Sequenced sample: PBMCs or a T cell subset sorted from them (not recorded which). These receptors came from a man in his late teens or twenties who had mild COVID-19 (a few samples of this study predate the infection). Cell type and time point are not known. Each CDR3 is given with its conserved first and last residue. A D gene is named only where the DNA matches it firmly. For some rows the clone size is stated as once, few or many, or as a class when expanded; others skip it.

d_gene: TRBD1; v_gene: TRBV5-1; j_gene: TRBJ1-1; abundance: few; CDR3nt: TGCGCCAGCAGCGGAGGCAGGGGGCGAGGGACTGAAGCTTTCTTT; CDR3aa: CASSGGRGRGTEAFF
d_gene: .; v_gene: TRBV7-2; j_gene: TRBJ2-5; abundance: .; CDR3nt: TGTGCCAGCAGCTTTTTGGGGGGGCAGGAGACCCAGTACTTC; CDR3aa: CASSFLGGQETQYF
d_gene: TRBD2; v_gene: TRBV29-1; j_gene: TRBJ2-5; abundance: .; CDR3nt: TGCAGCGTCGTCGGACTAGCGGGGGGGGGAGATCCGGAGACCCAGTACTTC; CDR3aa: CSVVGLAGGGDPETQYF
d_gene: .; v_gene: TRBV2; j_gene: TRBJ1-5; abundance: few; CDR3nt: TGTGCCAGCAGTGTTAACAGGGACCAGCCCCAGCATTTT; CDR3aa: CASSVNRDQPQHF
d_gene: .; v_gene: TRBV10-3; j_gene: TRBJ2-5; abundance: .; CDR3nt: TGTGCCATCAGTGGGACAGACCAAGAGACCCAGTACTTC; CDR3aa: CAISGTDQETQYF
d_gene: .; v_gene: TRBV6-2/TRBV6-3; j_gene: TRBJ1-2; abundance: .; CDR3nt: TGTGCCAGCAGAAAAGCCGGGACGGCCTATGGCTACACCTTC; CDR3aa: CASRKAGTAYGYTF
d_gene: .; v_gene: TRBV6-5; j_gene: TRBJ2-7; abundance: few; CDR3nt: TGTGCCAGCAGTTACTCGCTACTGGGCGAGCAGTACTTC; CDR3aa: CASSYSLLGEQYF
d_gene: .; v_gene: TRBV5-1; j_gene: TRBJ2-1; abundance: .; CDR3nt: TGCGCCAGCAGCCCCGAGGGGGATGAGCAGTTCTTC; CDR3aa: CASSPEGDEQFF
d_gene: TRBD1; v_gene: TRBV2; j_gene: TRBJ2-2; abundance: few; CDR3nt: TGTGCCAGCACCCGGACAGGGATCACCGGGGAGCTGTTTTTT; CDR3aa: CASTRTGITGELFF
d_gene: .; v_gene: TRBV2; j_gene: TRBJ2-3; abundance: .; CDR3nt: TGTGCCAGCCGTTTGTTACCGGATACGCAGTATTTT; CDR3aa: CASRLLPDTQYF
d_gene: .; v_gene: TRBV6-2/TRBV6-3; j_gene: TRBJ2-3; abundance: .; CDR3nt: TGTGCCAGCAGTCAGAGACCCGCCCGCACAGATACGCAGTATTTT; CDR3aa: CASSQRPARTDTQYF
d_gene: TRBD1; v_gene: TRBV2; j_gene: TRBJ1-6; abundance: many; CDR3nt: TGTGCCAGCGGGGGACAGTCTGAAAATTCACCCCTCCACTTT; CDR3aa: CASGGQSENSPLHF